Ten or more counts support the clone carrying this T cell receptor (beta chain). Antigen unknown. TCRdb used MiXCR to call clones anew from the PCR reads. Altogether over 20,000 clones are present, approximately 10% being singletons, with the ten largest covering about 7.3%. The data stem from a study of metastatic and nonmetastatic thyroid tumors. Notes on the study in general: Reports indicated that malignant thyroid tumors showed significantly higher TCR beta diversity than benign nodules did, in blood and tumor.

The germline V gene has CDR1 LNHDA and CDR2 SQIVND (reference sequence). This CDR3 comprises 15 residues. V lost 4 bases to trimming and J lost 4 bases, with 11 bases between them. There were no patients who had received any treatment before thyroid surgery. This receptor was taken from a female donor with papillary thyroid cancer or a benign thyroid nodule (not recorded which). Some clones in this sample may be carry-over from other donors' samples. This chain links TRBV19 with TRBJ2-6, with D unresolved. The sample was blood. DNA of the CDR3: TGTGCCAGTAGTAGGACCCGAACGGGGGCCAACGTCCTGACTTTC. It specifies CASSRTRTGANVLTF.